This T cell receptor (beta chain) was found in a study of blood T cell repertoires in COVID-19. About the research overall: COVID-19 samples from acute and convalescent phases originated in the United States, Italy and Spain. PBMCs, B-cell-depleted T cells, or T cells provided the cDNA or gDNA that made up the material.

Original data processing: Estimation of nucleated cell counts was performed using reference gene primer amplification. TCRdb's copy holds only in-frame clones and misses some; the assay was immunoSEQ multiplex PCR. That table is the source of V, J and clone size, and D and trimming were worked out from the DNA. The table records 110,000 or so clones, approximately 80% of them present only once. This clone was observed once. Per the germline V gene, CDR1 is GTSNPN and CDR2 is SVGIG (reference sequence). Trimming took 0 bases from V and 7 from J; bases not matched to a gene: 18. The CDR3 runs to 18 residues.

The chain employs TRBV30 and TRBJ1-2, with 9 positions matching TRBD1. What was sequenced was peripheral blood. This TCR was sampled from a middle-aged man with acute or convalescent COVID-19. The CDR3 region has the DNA TGTGCCTGGAGTGTCCACTACAGTCTTCCGGGACAGGGAGGTGGCTACACCTTC. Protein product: CAWSVHYSLPGQGGGYTF. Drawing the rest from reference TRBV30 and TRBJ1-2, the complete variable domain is SQTIHQWPATLVQPVGSPLSLECTVEGTSNPNLYWYRQAAGRGLQLLFYSVGIGQISSEVPQNLSASRPQDRQFILSSKKLLLSDSGFYLCAWSVHYSLPGQGGGYTFGSGTRLTVV.